Below are 6 T cell receptor beta chains sequenced from a single sample in a study of regulatory T cells in long-lasting Graves disease. The time point is: persistent/refractory GD, antithyroid drugs over 5 years with positive TRAb. RNA from PBMCs was the source of the TCR library. Arm-PCR of CDR3 regions with iRepertoire HTBI primers generated TCR beta libraries. TCRdb re-called the multiplex PCR reads with MiXCR, one entry per CDR3 protein. The data hold 400,000 to 500,000 distinct CDR3 sequences, with about a fifth observed a single time. The sequencing here drew on peripheral blood mononuclear cells (PBMCs), taken when the disease was refractory, from a patient treated with antithyroid drugs. These receptors were obtained from a female donor with Graves disease.

V and J are TRBV12-3 or TRBV12-4 and TRBJ1-2; D not resolved. The CDR3 is made up of 14 amino acids. V shed 4 bases and J shed 4 bases, with 13 bases lying between them. CDR3 sequence: CASSSRLNFYGYTF. In nucleotides, the CDR3 is TGTGCCAGCAGTTCTCGTTTAAACTTCTATGGCTACACCTTC.

V usage is TRBV6-2 or TRBV6-3 and J usage is TRBJ2-1; either TRBD1 or TRBD2 may fit D (6 bases each). This CDR3 spans 13 amino acids. Germline V gene lookup returns CDR1 MNHEY and CDR2 SVGEGT. Between the trimmed V and J ends, which lost 8 bases and 6 bases, there was a span of 14 bases. Here the CDR3 reads CASRGPPLNEQFF. The CDR3 region has the DNA TGTGCCAGCCGGGGGCCTCCCCTCAATGAGCAGTTCTTC.

The rearrangement uses TRBV7-6 and TRBJ1-6; TRBD1 might be the D (5 bases). This CDR3 is 14 amino acids long. Trimming removed 0 bases at V and 8 bases at J, with 8 bases between. CDR1 is SGHVS and CDR2 is FNYEAQ in the germline V gene. CDR3 sequence reads: CASSLAGDHSPLHF. Here the CDR3 DNA reads TGTGCCAGCAGCTTAGCAGGGGATCATTCACCCCTCCACTTT.

This chain uses TRBV19 with TRBJ1-1; D gene ambiguous. Germline CDR1 LNHDA, CDR2 SQIVND (reference sequence). CDR3 length: 13 amino acids. Trimming stripped 6 bases from V and 3 bases from J, with 11 bases between. The CDR3 is CASRQTPYTEAFF. CDR3 nucleotide sequence: TGTGCCAGTAGGCAGACACCTTACACTGAAGCTTTCTTT.

This clonotype has a count of ten or more. The genes are TRBV12-3 or TRBV12-4 and TRBJ1-1; D not certain. Trimming pared 7 bases from V and 0 bases from J, leaving 12 bases between. The CDR3 is 14 residues long. CDR3 nucleotide sequence: TGTGCCAGCACAAATTCCGGTGTGAACACTGAAGCTTTCTTT. Protein sequence: CASTNSGVNTEAFF.

The CDR3 DNA sequence: TGTGCCAGCAGCGTAGCCGAGGGTTATGGCTACACCTTC. As protein: CASSVAEGYGYTF. The rearrangement joins TRBV9 to TRBJ1-2; no clear D gene. Deletions cut 0 bases from V and 5 bases from J, with 8 bases between. This CDR3 contains 13 residues. The germline gives CDR1 SGDLS, CDR2 YYNGEE.